The clone carrying this T cell receptor (beta chain) was counted ten times or more. Its antigen is undetermined. MiXCR, run by TCRdb on the 5' RACE reads, gives a single entry per CDR3 protein. The sample lists about 290,000 distinct CDR3 sequences, about 15% occurring once. Trimming removed 5 bases from V and 5 bases from J; junction bases left unmatched: 9. This CDR3 has 15 residues. Germline V gene lookup returns CDR1 SGHNT and CDR2 YENEEA. The entry originates in a study of T-cell memory formation after mild COVID-19. Looking at the study overall: Among the donors, TCR clusters were largely specific to each donor. Points from the study as a whole: Largely, contracting CD4+ clones fell within CM and EM, and contracting CD8+ clones within EMRA. Certain responding clones were present in pre-infection memory, suggesting participation of cross-reactive memory. There was a balanced CD4/CD8 profile in clones contracting day 15 to 85, and later expanders leaned CD4+.

The sequencing input was PBMCs or a T cell subset sorted from them (not recorded which). The genes are TRBV11-3 and TRBJ2-5; the match to TRBD1 covers 9 bases. The TCR comes from a man between 18 and 29 years old who had mild COVID-19 (a few samples of this study predate the infection). Cell type and time point are not known. The CDR3 reads CASSASTGGGETQYF. CDR3 DNA: TGTGCCAGCAGCGCGTCAACAGGGGGCGGGGAGACCCAGTACTTC.